This TCR beta chain was documented in a study of blood T cell repertoires in COVID-19. Study in general: COVID-19 samples collected from the United States, Italy and Spain covered acute and convalescent phases.

Per the original data handling: Reference gene primer amplification gave nucleated cell count estimates. Profiled with immunoSEQ multiplex PCR; TCRdb holds only in-frame clones, not every one. The V and J calls and the clone size are those of that table, but D and trimming were determined from the DNA. The sample has over 200,000 clones, roughly 84% seen once; the top ten hold less than 20%. The germline CDR1 and CDR2 sequences are SGDLS and YYNGEE. The CDR3 runs 14 residues. Trimming cost V 0 bases and J 3 bases, with 10 bases left between them. This receptor was obtained from a woman older than 75 with active or convalescent COVID-19. The sequenced sample was peripheral blood. The chain carries TRBV9 and TRBJ2-7; D remains ambiguous. Written as DNA, the CDR3 is TGTGCCAGCAGCGTAGGCGGATACCGCTACGAGCAGTACTTC. Its protein product is CASSVGGYRYEQYF.